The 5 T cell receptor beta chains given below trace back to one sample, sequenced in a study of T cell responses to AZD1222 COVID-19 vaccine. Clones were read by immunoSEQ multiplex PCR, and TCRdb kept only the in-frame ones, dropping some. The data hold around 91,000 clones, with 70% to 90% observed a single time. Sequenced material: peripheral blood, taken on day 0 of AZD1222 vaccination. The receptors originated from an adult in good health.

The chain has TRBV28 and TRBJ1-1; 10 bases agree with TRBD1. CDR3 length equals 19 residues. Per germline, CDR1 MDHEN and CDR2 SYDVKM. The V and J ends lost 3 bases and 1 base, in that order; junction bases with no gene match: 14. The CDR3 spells CASSFIRQGAGKRNTEAFF. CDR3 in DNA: TGTGCCAGCAGTTTTATCCGACAGGGGGCCGGGAAGAGGAACACTGAAGCTTTCTTT.

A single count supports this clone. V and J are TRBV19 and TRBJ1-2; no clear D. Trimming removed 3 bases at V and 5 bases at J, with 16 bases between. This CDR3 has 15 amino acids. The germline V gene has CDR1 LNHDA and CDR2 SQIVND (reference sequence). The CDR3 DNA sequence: TGTGCCAGTAGTATTCTGGCATCGGTTAGATATGGCTACACCTTC. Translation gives CASSILASVRYGYTF.

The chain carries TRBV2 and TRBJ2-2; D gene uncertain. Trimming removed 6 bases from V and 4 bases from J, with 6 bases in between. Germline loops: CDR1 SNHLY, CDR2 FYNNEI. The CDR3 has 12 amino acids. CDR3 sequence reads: CASRIRTGELFF. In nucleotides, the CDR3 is TGTGCCAGCAGAATCCGCACCGGGGAGCTGTTTTTT.

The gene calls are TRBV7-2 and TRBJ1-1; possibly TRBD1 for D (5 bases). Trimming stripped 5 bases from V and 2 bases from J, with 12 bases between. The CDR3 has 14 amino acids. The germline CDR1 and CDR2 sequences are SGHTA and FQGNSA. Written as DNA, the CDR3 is TGTGCCAGCAGCGGCGGGGGGTTCAACACTGAAGCTTTCTTT. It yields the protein CASSGGGFNTEAFF. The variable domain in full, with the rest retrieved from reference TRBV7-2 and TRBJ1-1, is GAGVSQSPSNKVTEKGKDVELRCDPISGHTALYWYRQSLGQGLEFLIYFQGNSAPDKSGLPSDRFSAERTGGSVSTLTIQRTQQEDSAVYLCASSGGGFNTEAFFGQGTRLTVV.

In nucleotides, the CDR3 is TGTGCCAGCAGTAAGCAGATGGGGCTGGGGACTGAAGCTTTCTTT. It specifies CASSKQMGLGTEAFF. The chain combines TRBV6-2 or TRBV6-3 with TRBJ1-1; D might be TRBD1 (5 bases). Germline-derived CDR1 and CDR2 are MNHEY and SVGEGT. Trimming took off 5 bases at V and 5 bases at J, with 18 bases between the two ends. The length of the CDR3 is 15 residues.